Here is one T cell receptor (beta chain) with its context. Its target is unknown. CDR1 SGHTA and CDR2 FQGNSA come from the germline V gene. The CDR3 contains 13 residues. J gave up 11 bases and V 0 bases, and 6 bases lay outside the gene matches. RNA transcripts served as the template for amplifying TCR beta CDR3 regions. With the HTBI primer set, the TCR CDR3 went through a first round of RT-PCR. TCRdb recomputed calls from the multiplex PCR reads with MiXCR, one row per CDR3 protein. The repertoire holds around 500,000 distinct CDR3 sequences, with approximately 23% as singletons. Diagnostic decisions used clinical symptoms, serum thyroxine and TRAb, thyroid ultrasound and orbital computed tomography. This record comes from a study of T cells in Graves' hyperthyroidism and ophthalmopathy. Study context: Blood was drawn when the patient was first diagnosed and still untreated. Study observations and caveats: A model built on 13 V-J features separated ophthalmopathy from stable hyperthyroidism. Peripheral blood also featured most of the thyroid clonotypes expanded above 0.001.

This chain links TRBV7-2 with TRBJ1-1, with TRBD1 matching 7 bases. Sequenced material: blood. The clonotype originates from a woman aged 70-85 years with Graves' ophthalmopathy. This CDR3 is CASSLAAGTEAFF. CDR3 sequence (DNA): TGTGCCAGCAGCTTAGCAGCCGGGACAGAGGCTTTCTTT.